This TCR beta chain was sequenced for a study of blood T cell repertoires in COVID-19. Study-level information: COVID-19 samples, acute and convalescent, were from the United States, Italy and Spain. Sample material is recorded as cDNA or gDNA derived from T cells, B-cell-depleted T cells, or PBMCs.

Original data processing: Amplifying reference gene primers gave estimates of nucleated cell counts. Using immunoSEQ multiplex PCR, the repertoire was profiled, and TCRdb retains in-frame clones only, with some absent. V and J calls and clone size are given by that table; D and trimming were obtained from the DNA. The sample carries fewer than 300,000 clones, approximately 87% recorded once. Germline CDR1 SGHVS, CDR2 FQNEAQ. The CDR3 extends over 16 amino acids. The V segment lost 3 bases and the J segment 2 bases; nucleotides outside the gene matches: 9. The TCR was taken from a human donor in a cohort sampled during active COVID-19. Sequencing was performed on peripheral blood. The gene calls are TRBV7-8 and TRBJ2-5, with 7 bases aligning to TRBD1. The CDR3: CASSLISTGRQETQYF. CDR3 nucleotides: TGTGCCAGCAGCTTGATTTCGACAGGGCGGCAAGAGACCCAGTACTTC.